The clone carrying this T cell receptor beta chain was seen just once. The antigen is not known. The data stem from a study of shared clonotypes between healthy human individuals. Study-wide results and caveats: For sorted subsets, rarefaction showed incomplete sequencing despite large depth. Among non-shared clonotypes, generation probabilities were lower than among those shared by all four donors.

For each subset, genomic DNA was distributed in equal portions over several immunoSEQ plates. Here immunoSEQ multiplex PCR was the method, and the copy in TCRdb shows in-frame clones only, minus some. The sample holds around 1,900,000 clones, about 93% seen once. CDR3 length: 15 residues. V lost 5 bases, J lost 3 bases, and 17 bases lay in between. Per the germline V gene, CDR1 is SGHTA and CDR2 is FQGNSA. Naive CD8 cells were CD45RO-negative, positively selected for CCR7, excluding terminally differentiated effector memory CD45RA+ cells. The donors were all Caucasian adults (living in Nashville, Tennessee).

V gene TRBV7-2 combines with J gene TRBJ2-7, with D possibly TRBD2 on 5 matching bases. This clonotype originated in a man aged 18-30 years in good health. Some clones in this sample may be carry-over from other donors' samples. Sequencing input: naive CD8+ T cells from PBMCs. CDR3 residues: CASSPRPSGYYEQYF. Here the CDR3 DNA reads TGTGCCAGCAGCCCCCGGCCCTCGGGATACTACGAGCAGTACTTC.